This T cell receptor beta chain emerged from a study of blood T cell repertoires in COVID-19. The protocol was immunoSEQ multiplex PCR, while the TCRdb copy is restricted to in-frame clones and leaves out a portion. The table has about 210,000 clones, approximately 89% seen once. The CDR3 has 15 residues. Germline-derived CDR1 and CDR2 are SGHTA and FQGNSA. J gave up 2 bases and V 1 base, and 4 bases lay outside the gene matches. This receptor was obtained from a woman aged 40 to 55 with acute COVID-19. Sequencing was carried out using PBMCs or T cells enriched from blood (not recorded which). The chain employs TRBV7-2 and TRBJ2-7, with 8 positions matching TRBD1. CDR3 loop: CASSLGGQATYEQYF. DNA for the CDR3: TGTGCCAGCAGCTTAGGGGGACAGGCAACCTACGAGCAGTACTTC.